Listed below are T cell receptor beta chains from one sample, sequenced in a study of breast tumors, draining lymph nodes, adjacent tissues. TCRdb reprocessed the multiplex PCR reads via MiXCR and lists one record per CDR3 protein. The table has under 110,000 distinct CDR3 sequences, 30% seen once. Sequenced sample: axillary lymph node tissue. Every receptor here comes from a female donor with breast cancer. Some clones in this sample may be carry-over from other donors' samples. The CDR3 runs from the conserved cysteine through the conserved F or W. D genes are given only for firm matches. Size values are once, few and many counts, or a class for expanded clones, and some rows have none.

>NA|many|TRBJ1-2|TRBV5-4
CASSLVGSNYGYTF
TGTGCCAGCAGCTTGGTGGGGAGTAACTATGGCTACACCTTC
>TRBD1|many|TRBJ1-2|TRBV4-3
CASSPDRGGWYGYTF
TGCGCCAGCAGCCCGGACAGGGGAGGGTGGTATGGCTACACCTTC
>TRBD1|many|TRBJ2-2|TRBV20-1
CSADGTQGTGELFF
TGCAGTGCTGACGGGACACAGGGGACCGGGGAGCTGTTTTTT
>NA|many|TRBJ2-5|TRBV7-2
CASSLASFPKRGETQYF
TGTGCCAGCAGCTTAGCGTCGTTCCCTAAGAGGGGGGAGACCCAGTACTTC
>TRBD2|many|TRBJ2-5|TRBV11-1
CASSRTSGGAGETQYF
TGTGCCAGCAGCCGGACTAGCGGGGGGGCCGGAGAGACCCAGTACTTC
>NA|many|TRBJ2-6|TRBV19
CASSTHSSGANVLTF
TGTGCCAGTAGTACCCATAGCTCTGGGGCCAACGTCCTGACTTTC
>NA|few|TRBJ1-1|TRBV3-2
CASSQEGGDTEAFF
TGTGCCAGCAGCCAAGAGGGGGGGGACACTGAAGCTTTCTTT
>NA|few|TRBJ2-5|TRBV6-2/TRBV6-3
CASSHPGSQQYF
TGTGCCAGCAGTCACCCGGGCAGCCAGCAGTACTTC
>TRBD2|many|TRBJ2-1|TRBV30
CAWILRTSGRDNEQFF
TGTGCCTGGATCCTGAGGACTAGCGGGAGGGACAATGAGCAGTTCTTC
>NA|many|TRBJ1-3|TRBV7-9
CASSLRSPSGNTIYF
TGTGCCAGCAGCCTACGGAGTCCCTCTGGAAACACCATATATTTT
>TRBD2|NA|TRBJ2-3|TRBV12-3/TRBV12-4
CASSSSTGTSGGLDTQYF
TGTGCCAGCAGCTCGTCAACCGGGACTAGCGGGGGGTTGGATACGCAGTATTTT
>NA|many|TRBJ2-2|TRBV5-1
CASSPAGPGELFF
TGCGCCAGCAGCCCCGCAGGGCCCGGGGAGCTGTTTTTT
>TRBD2|many|TRBJ2-1|TRBV7-9
CASGTSGRAWENEQFF
TGTGCCAGCGGAACTAGCGGGAGGGCCTGGGAAAATGAGCAGTTCTTC
>NA|NA|TRBJ1-1|TRBV25-1
CASSEAAGDEAFF
TGTGCCAGCAGTGAAGCGGCAGGGGATGAAGCTTTCTTT